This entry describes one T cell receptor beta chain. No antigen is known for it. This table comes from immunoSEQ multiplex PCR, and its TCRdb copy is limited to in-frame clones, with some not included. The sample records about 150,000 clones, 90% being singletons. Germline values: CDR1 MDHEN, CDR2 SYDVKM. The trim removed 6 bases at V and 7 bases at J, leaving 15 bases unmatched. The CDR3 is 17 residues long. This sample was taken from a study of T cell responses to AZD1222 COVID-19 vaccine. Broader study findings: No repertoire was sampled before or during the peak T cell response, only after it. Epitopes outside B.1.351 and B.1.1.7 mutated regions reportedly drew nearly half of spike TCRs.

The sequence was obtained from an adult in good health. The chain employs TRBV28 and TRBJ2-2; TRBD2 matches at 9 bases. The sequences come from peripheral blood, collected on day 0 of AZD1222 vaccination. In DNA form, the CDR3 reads TGTGCCAGCAGCCCGGCAGGGCTAGCGGGGAGGAGCGGGGAGCTGTTTTTT. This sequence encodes CASSPAGLAGRSGELFF.